This entry describes one T cell receptor beta chain. Its recognized antigen is unknown. Qualities for individual bases were not recorded, and no much larger clone is one base off. Collaborating institutions collected whole blood in K2EDTA tubes following their own protocols. For TCRbeta analysis, collaborators shipped samples as frozen whole blood, isolated PBMCs, or DNA extracted from either of those sample types. TCRbeta CDR3 regions were amplified from genomic DNA using the immunoSEQ Assay, a bias-controlled multiplex PCR. Per the authors' processing: The number of nucleated cells in each sample was estimated from the amplification of reference gene primers within the assay. To quantify the absolute abundance of each unique TCRbeta CDR3 rearrangement, sequence reads were collapsed and filtered. For each sample, productive Simpson clonality was calculated by taking the square root of Simpson's diversity index across productive rearrangements. TCRdb re-hosts the immuneACCESS table, in-frame sequences only. Its copies lack some clones; in the studies checked, an unresolved V gene accounts for under half of them, and the cause for the rest is not known. V, J and clone size are those of that table, while D and trimming were read from the DNA. The sample contains 350,000 to 450,000 clones, 75% to 90% of them found a single time. The ten largest clonotypes hold about 3.6% of the sample.

The germline V gene specifies SGHTA as CDR1 and FQGNSA as CDR2. Clipping removes 5 bases from V and 4 bases from J, with 11 as the unmatched junction base count. From cysteine to phenylalanine, the CDR3 is 16 amino acids long. Solely the CDR3 DNA is kept, with 48 bases framed from the first base. The data were obtained in a study of blood T cell repertoires in COVID-19 (dated by TCRdb to 2018 to 2021). Looking at the study overall: Collaborator samples came from the United States, Italy and Spain and covered acute and convalescent phases of COVID-19. Where available, HLA class I and class II types were obtained from metadata supplied by the sample provider rather than from assay-based typing. The samples were drawn from two sources: the first 160 participants of the ongoing ImmuneRACE study, and 1,000 to 1,500 subjects contributed by 6 global collaborators. Sample metadata almost always included a de-identified subject ID, COVID-19 status, age in years and sex. Deeply sampled blood TCRbeta repertoires from subjects exposed to, actively infected with, or recovered from COVID-19 were included in the dataset. The material from the prospective study consisted of cDNA or gDNA derived from T cells, B-cell-depleted T cells, or PBMCs. The repertoires were released in a freely available public database meant as a resource for research on the immune response to SARS-CoV-2.

The paper as a whole reports these results and caveats: How much clinical and demographic metadata was included differed by source and by participant, and the metadata was provided uncurated.

The source material was peripheral blood. The chain uses TRBV7-2 and TRBJ2-5; 9 bases in between match TRBD2. The source is a woman between 18 and 30 years old with acute or convalescent COVID-19. The CDR3 reads CASSQPISGSLETQYF. The DNA is TGTGCCAGCAGCCAACCGATTAGCGGGAGCCTAGAGACCCAGTACTTC.